A single TCR beta chain is shown here with its context. What it recognizes is unknown. These data belong to a study of shared clonotypes between healthy human individuals. Study-wide results and caveats: Generation probabilities of non-shared clonotypes were lower (relative to those shared by all four donors). Memory subsets had estimated richness that was generally smaller than that of naive subsets.

Assay execution took place at the deep level. Profiling relied on immunoSEQ multiplex PCR, and the TCRdb table lists in-frame clones only, not all of them. There are about 2 million clones in the sample; 90% to 95% occur only once, and about 0.13% lies in the top ten. This CDR3 is 15 amino acids long. Trimming at V came to 4 bases and at J to 5 bases, leaving 4 bases not matched to a gene. From germline, CDR1 is SGHKS and CDR2 YYEKEE (reference sequence). The sample consisted of naive CD4+ T cells sorted from blood. Subset in this sample: CD45RA+ positively selected. The receptor comes from a man younger than 30 in good health. The J gene is TRBJ2-2, the V gene TRBV5-5, with TRBD1 matching over 11 bases. CDR3 DNA sequence: TGTGCCAGCAGCAGGACAGGGGGCGCAACCGGGGAGCTGTTTTTT. Translation gives CASSRTGGATGELFF. The full variable domain, its missing parts supplied by reference TRBV5-5 and TRBJ2-2, is DAGVTQSPTHLIKTRGQQVTLRCSPISGHKSVSWYQQVLGQGPQFIFQYYEKEERGRGNFPDRFSARQFPNYSSELNVNALLLGDSALYLCASSRTGGATGELFFGEGSRLTVL.